This T cell receptor (beta chain) was recorded in a study of molecular identifiers for immune sequencing clone quantification. TCRdb ran MiXCR on the PCR reads and lists one entry per CDR3 protein. The sample lists over 70,000 distinct CDR3 sequences, roughly 25% occurring once. The TCR was taken from a human donor in good health. Some libraries in this study had Jurkat cell RNA spiked in. Input material: naive CD8+ T cells from blood, with Jurkat cell RNA spiked in. Subset denoted: FACS-sorted CD8+CD4-CCR7+CD45RA+ naive T cells.

CDR3 DNA: TGCAGTGCTAGAGATCACATGTCACTCTCCTACGAGCAGTACTTC. As protein: CSARDHMSLSYEQYF. The genes are TRBV20-1 and TRBJ2-7; D uncertain. The CDR3 spans 15 residues. Trimming left V 0 bases short and J 0 bases short, with 12 bases between. The V gene's germline CDR1 is DFQATT and CDR2 SNEGSKA (reference sequence).